This TCR beta chain appears in the sequencing data of a study of blood T cells in healthy people across ages. This clonotype has more than one count but fewer than ten. As yet, its antigen is unknown. Study-level findings and limits: Expanded clonotype shifts may have been confounded, as the donors had an unknown CMV status. There was a strong correlation between TCR beta diversity and naive T cell percentage. Donors of long life had a larger count of naive CD4+ cells and greater diversity than aged donors.

Each of the donors had around 10 milliliters of peripheral blood drawn into EDTA-treated Vacutainer tubes. Sample-barcoded 5' priming and a J-beta primer mix drove a second PCR of roughly 7 to 11 cycles. TCRdb reprocessed the 5' RACE reads via MiXCR and lists one record per CDR3 protein. This table holds about 1,400,000 distinct CDR3 sequences, around 42% found once. The V gene lost 4 bases and the J gene lost 8 bases, with 17 bases spanning the gap. This CDR3 comprises 14 residues. Germline V gene lookup returns CDR1 MDHEN and CDR2 SYDVKM. Sequencing used blood. V is TRBV28 and J is TRBJ1-2; maybe TRBD1 (5 bases). The receptor was isolated from a young woman in good health. DNA of the CDR3: TGTGCCAGCAGTTCCCCGGGACCCAAGAGGGGCTACACCTTC. This codes for CASSSPGPKRGYTF.